This entry is about one T cell receptor (beta chain). Using immunoSEQ multiplex PCR, the repertoire was profiled, and TCRdb retains in-frame clones only, with some absent. The sample consists of 150,000 to 200,000 clones, 90% of them appearing once. Germline loops: CDR1 MNHNS, CDR2 SASEGT. The germline V and J ends were trimmed by 1 base and 1 base, with 7 bases remaining between them. The CDR3 spans 14 residues. This specimen belongs to a study of T cell responses to AZD1222 COVID-19 vaccine. Sequencing was performed on peripheral blood, taken on day 0 of AZD1222 vaccination. This TCR was sampled from an adult in good health. J is TRBJ1-1 and V is TRBV6-1; D unresolved. CDR3 sequence: CASSEGKRNTEAFF. The CDR3 DNA follows: TGTGCCAGCAGTGAAGGGAAACGGAACACTGAAGCTTTCTTT.